The 27 T cell receptor beta chains in this list originate from one sample, sequenced in a study of shared clonotypes between healthy human individuals. Data came from immunoSEQ multiplex PCR; TCRdb stores just in-frame clones and leaves some out. The table shows approximately 2,000,000 clones, with around 93% occurring only once. Naive CD8 cells were CD45RO-negative, positively selected for CCR7, excluding terminally differentiated effector memory CD45RA+ cells. Specimen: naive CD8+ T cells from PBMCs. The receptors were sampled from a man younger than 35 in good health. Some clones in this sample may be carry-over from other donors' samples.

The J gene is TRBJ2-1, the V gene TRBV2; D gene ambiguous. The CDR3 sequence is 12 residues long. CDR1 is SNHLY, CDR2 FYNNEI, per germline. The CDR3 region has the DNA TGTGTCATGGGCCTGTCAGTCAATGAGCAGTTCTTC. Translated, it gives CVMGLSVNEQFF.

V is TRBV28 and J is TRBJ1-4; D remains unclear. Per the germline V gene, CDR1 is MDHEN and CDR2 is SYDVKM. This CDR3 region has 16 residues. V lost 5 bases and J 3 bases, leaving 16 bases between the germline ends. CDR3: CASSPFPRDSNEKLFF. The CDR3 DNA is TGTGCCAGCAGTCCATTCCCGAGGGATTCTAATGAAAAACTGTTTTTT.

The rearrangement links TRBV13 to TRBJ2-2; 9 bases fit TRBD1. Looked up from germline, CDR1 is PRHDT and CDR2 is FYEKMQ (reference sequence). V lost 8 bases and J lost 1; bases outside the gene matches: 2. This CDR3 spans 14 amino acids. Here the CDR3 DNA reads TGTGCCAGCCGACAGGGGGGGAACACCGGGGAGCTGTTTTTT. This codes for CASRQGGNTGELFF.

The chain carries TRBV15 and TRBJ2-3; weak D call: TRBD2 (6 bases). Germline V gene sequence: CDR1 LNHNV, CDR2 YYDKDF (reference sequence). Trimming shortened V by 1 base and J by 4 bases, and 9 bases separated the two germline ends. This CDR3 has 14 residues. CDR3 loop: CATSRVGSSDTQYF. DNA for the CDR3: TGTGCCACCAGCAGAGTCGGGAGTTCAGATACGCAGTATTTT. Full variable domain (outside the CDR3, taken from reference TRBV15 and TRBJ2-3): DAMVIQNPRYQVTQFGKPVTLSCSQTLNHNVMYWYQQKSSQAPKLLFHYYDKDFNNEADTPDNFQSRRPNTSFCFLDIRSPGLGDTAMYLCATSRVGSSDTQYFGPGTRLTVL.

The chain links TRBV29-1 to TRBJ2-7; 9 nucleotides agree with TRBD1. Trimming took 2 bases from V and 3 from J; bases not matched to a gene: 14. The germline CDR1 and CDR2 sequences are SQVTM and ANQGSEA. The CDR3 is 17 residues long. CDR3 nucleotide sequence: TGCAGCGTTGAAAGGTTCGTGGTGGGGACAGGGATCTACGAGCAGTACTTC. It specifies CSVERFVVGTGIYEQYF.

In regard to this clone: Within the sample, other DNA sequences also encode this same CDR3. This rearrangement joins TRBV27 to TRBJ2-7; D unresolved. Germline V lookup: CDR1 MNHEY, CDR2 SMNVEV (reference sequence). CDR3 length equals 11 residues. The V and J ends lost 4 bases and 6 bases respectively, with 7 bases between them. CDR3 sequence reads: CASSSTGEQYF. As DNA, the CDR3 is TGTGCCAGCAGTTCCACCGGCGAGCAGTACTTC.

The DNA for the CDR3 is TGTGCCAGCAGCCACCCCCCAGGGGGTTTTGCAACTAATGAAAAACTGTTTTTT. This sequence encodes CASSHPPGGFATNEKLFF. V usage is TRBV28 and J usage is TRBJ1-4, with 7 nucleotides matching TRBD1. V gave up 6 bases and J gave up 0 bases; unmatched junction bases: 13. The germline gives CDR1 MDHEN, CDR2 SYDVKM. This CDR3 has 18 residues.

The chain has TRBV28 and TRBJ2-5; TRBD2 might be the D (5 bases). Trimming removed 7 bases at V and 0 bases at J, with 6 bases between. Germline V gene sequence: CDR1 MDHEN, CDR2 SYDVKM. The CDR3 runs 12 residues. CDR3: CASMDYQETQYF. The DNA for the CDR3 is TGTGCCAGCATGGACTACCAAGAGACCCAGTACTTC.

The CDR3 nucleotides are TGTGCCAGCAGCACCCAGGGCTCTGAAGCTTTCTTT. Translating gives CASSTQGSEAFF. The rearrangement links TRBV9 to TRBJ1-1, with D possibly being TRBD1 (5 bases). The CDR3 sequence is 12 residues long. Trimming removed 4 bases from V and 6 bases from J, with 10 bases in between. The V gene's germline CDR1 is SGDLS and CDR2 YYNGEE.

The V call is TRBV27, the J call TRBJ2-3; no clear D. This CDR3 contains 14 residues. CDR1 and CDR2 (germline): MNHEY, SMNVEV (reference sequence). V lost 8 bases and J lost 5, with 17 bases in between. CDR3: CASGVSHGIDTQYF. The CDR3 nucleotides read TGTGCCAGCGGGGTCTCTCATGGGATAGATACGCAGTATTTT.

The chain links TRBV6-6 to TRBJ2-2; unclear D gene. Trimming took 2 bases from V and 5 from J, leaving 15 bases between them. CDR1 and CDR2 (germline): MNHNY, SVGAGI (reference sequence). The CDR3 extends over 16 amino acids. CDR3 in DNA: TGTGCCAGCAGTTACCACCCACCCCTGGAGACCGGGGAGCTGTTTTTT. This encodes CASSYHPPLETGELFF.

V gene TRBV28 combines with J gene TRBJ2-7, with no clear D. This CDR3 is built from 16 residues. Trimming removed 5 bases from V and 2 bases from J, with 19 bases in between. Germline V gene data show CDR1 as MDHEN and CDR2 as SYDVKM. For the CDR3, the DNA is TGTGCCAGCAGTACCCCGTTAGGGTACTCCCCCTACGAGCAGTACTTC. It is translated as CASSTPLGYSPYEQYF. Full variable domain (outside the CDR3, taken from reference TRBV28 and TRBJ2-7): DVKVTQSSRYLVKRTGEKVFLECVQDMDHENMFWYRQDPGLGLRLIYFSYDVKMKEKGDIPEGYSVSREKKERFSLILESASTNQTSMYLCASSTPLGYSPYEQYFGPGTRLTVT.

V gene TRBV7-9 combines with J gene TRBJ1-3; maybe TRBD1 (6 bases). The CDR3 covers 15 residues. Per germline, CDR1 SEHNR and CDR2 FQNEAQ (reference sequence). The ends were cut back, 0 bases at V and 7 bases at J, with 13 bases in the middle. CDR3 bases: TGTGCCAGCAGCTTAGCGGAGGACAGAAGGAACACCATATATTTT. Translated: CASSLAEDRRNTIYF.

The genes are TRBV7-9 and TRBJ1-4, with D perhaps TRBD1 (5 bases). V lost 6 bases to trimming and J lost 5 bases, with 16 bases between them. Germline CDR1 SEHNR, CDR2 FQNEAQ (reference sequence). This CDR3 contains 15 residues. In DNA form, the CDR3 reads TGTGCCAGCAGATATCGACAGACCGGCAATGAAAAACTGTTTTTT. Residues: CASRYRQTGNEKLFF.

CDR3 in DNA: TGCGCCAGCAGCCAAGGAGCACCGGGACTCGGGTACGAGCAGTACTTC. As protein: CASSQGAPGLGYEQYF. The V gene is TRBV4-1, the J gene TRBJ2-7; a weak D match, TRBD2 (6 bases). Germline CDR1 and CDR2: MGHRA and YSYEKL. Deletions cut 1 base from V and 4 bases from J, with 17 bases between. CDR3 size: 16 residues.

The rearrangement uses TRBV6-5 and TRBJ1-5, with no clear D. The CDR3 contains 13 residues. CDR1 MNHEY and CDR2 SVGAGI come from the germline V gene. V was shortened by 2 bases and J by 5 bases, with 7 bases between the two germline ends. The CDR3 nucleotides are TGTGCCAGCAGTTACAGGGAAGATCAGCCCCAGCATTTT. Protein sequence: CASSYREDQPQHF.

This clone appeared once. V and J are TRBV9 and TRBJ2-1; TRBD2 matches at 12 bases. Germline CDR1 is SGDLS and CDR2 is YYNGEE. The CDR3 has 15 amino acids. The junction had 4 bases not matched to a gene; V was cut back by 0 bases and J by 9 bases. Written as DNA, the CDR3 is TGTGCCAGCAGCGTAGGGACTAGCGGGACTTTTGAGCAGTTCTTC. Its protein is CASSVGTSGTFEQFF.

A note on this clone: Other DNA sequences in the sample encode the same CDR3. The chain couples TRBV11-2 to TRBJ1-3; D not certain. CDR3 length equals 14 residues. Germline lookup yields CDR1 SGHAT and CDR2 FQNNGV. V was trimmed by 1 base and J by 2 bases, leaving 6 bases between them. The CDR3 bases are TGTGCCAGCAGCTTAGGGGTTCCTGGAAACACCATATATTTT. Residues: CASSLGVPGNTIYF.

In this sample, this clone turned up once. The chain uses TRBV25-1 and TRBJ2-7; D may be TRBD2 (5 bases). Germline CDR1 reads MGHDK; CDR2 reads SYGVNS. V lost 2 bases and J 5 bases, leaving 13 bases between the germline ends. The CDR3 is 14 residues long. In DNA, the CDR3 is TGTGCCAGCAGTGAAATCGGGCTGAGGGACGAGCAGTACTTC. This gives the protein CASSEIGLRDEQYF.

This chain connects TRBV5-4 to TRBJ2-7; 10 positions match TRBD1. CDR1 is SGHNT, CDR2 YYREEE, per germline (reference sequence). The junction had 7 bases not matched to a gene; V was cut back by 4 bases and J by 3 bases. The CDR3 loop spans 15 amino acids. CDR3 residues: CASSLDRGSGYEQYF. In DNA, the CDR3 is TGTGCCAGCAGCCTGGACAGGGGGTCCGGCTACGAGCAGTACTTC.

The V gene is TRBV28, the J gene TRBJ1-2; 7 positions agree with TRBD1. The CDR3 has 16 residues. The V and J ends lost 5 bases and 4 bases, in that order; junction bases with no gene match: 13. Germline lookup yields CDR1 MDHEN and CDR2 SYDVKM. The CDR3 here is CASSGRDSQLTYGYTF. The CDR3 DNA reads TGTGCCAGCAGTGGCCGGGACAGCCAACTAACCTATGGCTACACCTTC.

This chain links TRBV27 with TRBJ2-7, with D perhaps TRBD1 (6 bases). Trimming cost V 6 bases and J 0 bases, with 12 bases left between them. Germline assignment: CDR1 MNHEY and CDR2 SMNVEV (reference sequence). This CDR3 comprises 14 residues. DNA of the CDR3: TGTGCCAGCAGGTGGACAGTTAGCTCCTACGAGCAGTACTTC. Residues: CASRWTVSSYEQYF.

Regarding this clone: Other nucleotide sequences in the sample specify the same CDR3. The V call is TRBV9, the J call TRBJ2-3; no reliable D call. V lost 4 bases, J lost 1 base, and 7 bases lay in between. Per the germline V gene, CDR1 is SGDLS and CDR2 is YYNGEE. The CDR3 runs 13 residues. This CDR3 is CASSHGGTDTQYF. CDR3 coding DNA: TGTGCCAGCAGCCACGGTGGCACAGATACGCAGTATTTT.

The chain uses TRBV28 and TRBJ2-7; TRBD2 might be the D (7 bases). V was pared by 7 bases and J by 4 bases, with 23 bases between. The CDR3 runs 16 residues. Germline CDR1 reads MDHEN; CDR2 reads SYDVKM. The CDR3 is CASTLGGAGDGYEQYF. The CDR3 DNA sequence: TGTGCCAGCACCTTAGGGGGGGCCGGGGATGGATACGAGCAGTACTTC.

This rearrangement joins TRBV5-8 to TRBJ2-3; 7 bases agree with TRBD1. Germline V gene data show CDR1 as SGHTS and CDR2 as YDEGEE. The CDR3 runs 16 residues. With V trimmed by 4 bases and J by 0 bases, 8 bases remained unmatched. This CDR3 is CASSSDRDRSTDTQYF. Here the CDR3 DNA reads TGTGCCAGCAGCAGTGACAGGGATAGAAGCACAGATACGCAGTATTTT.

The chain is built from TRBV9 and TRBJ2-7, with a tentative D call TRBD1 (7 bases). Germline-derived CDR1 and CDR2 are SGDLS and YYNGEE. There are 15 residues in the CDR3. Trimming cost V 1 base and J 2 bases, with 13 bases left between them. Written as DNA, the CDR3 is TGTGCCAGCAGCGTAAGCCCAGGGGGGACCTACGAGCAGTACTTC. Translated, it gives CASSVSPGGTYEQYF.

The V gene is TRBV4-2, the J gene TRBJ1-1, with a possible D match to TRBD1 (6 bases). The CDR3 consists of 15 residues. Germline loops: CDR1 LGHNA, CDR2 YNFKEQ. V lost 8 bases and J lost 4, with 20 bases in between. The CDR3 sequence is CASAELGGASTEAFF. The CDR3 nucleotides read TGTGCCAGCGCCGAATTAGGGGGGGCGAGCACTGAAGCTTTCTTT.